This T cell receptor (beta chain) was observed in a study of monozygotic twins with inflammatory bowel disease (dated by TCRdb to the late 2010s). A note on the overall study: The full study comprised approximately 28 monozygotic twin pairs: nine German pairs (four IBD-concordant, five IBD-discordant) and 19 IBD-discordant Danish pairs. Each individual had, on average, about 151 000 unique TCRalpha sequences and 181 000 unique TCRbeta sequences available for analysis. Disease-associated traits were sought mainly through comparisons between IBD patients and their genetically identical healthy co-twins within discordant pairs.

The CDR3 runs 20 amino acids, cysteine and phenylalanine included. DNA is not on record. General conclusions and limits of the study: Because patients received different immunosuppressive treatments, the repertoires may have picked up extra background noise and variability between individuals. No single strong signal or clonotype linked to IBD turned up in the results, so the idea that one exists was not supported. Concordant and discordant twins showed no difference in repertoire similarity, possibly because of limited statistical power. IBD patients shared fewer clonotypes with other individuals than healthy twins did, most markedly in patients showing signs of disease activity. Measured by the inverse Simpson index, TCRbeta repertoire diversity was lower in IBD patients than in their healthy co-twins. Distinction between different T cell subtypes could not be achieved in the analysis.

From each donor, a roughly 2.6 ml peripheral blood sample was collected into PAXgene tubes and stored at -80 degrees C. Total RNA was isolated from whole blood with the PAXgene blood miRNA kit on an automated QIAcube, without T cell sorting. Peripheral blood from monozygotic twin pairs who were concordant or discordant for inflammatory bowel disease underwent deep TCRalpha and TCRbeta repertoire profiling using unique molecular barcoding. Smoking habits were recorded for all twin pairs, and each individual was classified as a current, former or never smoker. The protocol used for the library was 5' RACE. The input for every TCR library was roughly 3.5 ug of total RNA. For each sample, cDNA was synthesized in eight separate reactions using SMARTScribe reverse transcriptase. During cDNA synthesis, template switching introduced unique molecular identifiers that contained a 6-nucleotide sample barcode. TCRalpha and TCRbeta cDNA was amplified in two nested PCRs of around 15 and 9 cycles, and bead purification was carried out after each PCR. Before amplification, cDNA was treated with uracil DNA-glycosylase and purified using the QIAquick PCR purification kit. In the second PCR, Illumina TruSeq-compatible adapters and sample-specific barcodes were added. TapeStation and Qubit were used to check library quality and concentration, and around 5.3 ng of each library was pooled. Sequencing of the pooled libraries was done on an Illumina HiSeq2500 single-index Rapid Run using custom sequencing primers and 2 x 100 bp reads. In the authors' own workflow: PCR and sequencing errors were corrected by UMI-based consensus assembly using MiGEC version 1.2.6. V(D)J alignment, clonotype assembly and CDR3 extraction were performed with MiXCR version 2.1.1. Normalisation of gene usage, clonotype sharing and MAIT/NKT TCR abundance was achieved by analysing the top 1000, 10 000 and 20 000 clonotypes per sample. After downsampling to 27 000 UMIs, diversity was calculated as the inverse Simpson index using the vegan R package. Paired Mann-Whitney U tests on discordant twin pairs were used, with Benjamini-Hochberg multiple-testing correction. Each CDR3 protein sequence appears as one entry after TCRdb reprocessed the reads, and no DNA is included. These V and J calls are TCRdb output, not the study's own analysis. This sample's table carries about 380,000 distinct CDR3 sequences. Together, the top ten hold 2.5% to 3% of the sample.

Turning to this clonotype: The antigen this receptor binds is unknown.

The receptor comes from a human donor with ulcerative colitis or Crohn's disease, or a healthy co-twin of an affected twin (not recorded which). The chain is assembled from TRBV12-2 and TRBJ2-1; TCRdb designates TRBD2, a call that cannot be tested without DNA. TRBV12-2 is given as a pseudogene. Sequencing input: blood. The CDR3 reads CASRLCALAGSLHSYNEQFF.